Each of the 29 T cell receptor beta chains below was sequenced from the same sample in a study of Ad26.COV2.S vaccination and SARS-CoV-2 variants. The treatment: 15 to 20 received Ad26.COV2.S at low or high dose, single or two shots; several received placebo; per-sample allocation not given. Day 63 following the first vaccine or placebo injection was when the samples were taken. Generated by immunoSEQ multiplex PCR, the TCRdb table keeps only in-frame clones and is missing some. The sample shows approximately 340,000 clones, about 85% of them seen only once. Sample: peripheral blood, taken in a trial of Ad26.COV2.S vaccine versus placebo. These receptors were taken from a person between 18 and 59 years old who received the Ad26.COV2.S COVID-19 vaccine or a placebo.

The chain employs TRBV7-2 and TRBJ2-5; D ambiguous. The CDR3 has 14 amino acids. V was cut by 5 bases and J by 7 bases, with 17 bases left in between. Per the germline V gene, CDR1 is SGHTA and CDR2 is FQGNSA. This CDR3 reads CASSADRWSGTQYF. In DNA, the CDR3 is TGTGCCAGCAGCGCGGACCGCTGGTCCGGGACCCAGTACTTC.

V is TRBV14 and J is TRBJ1-2; TRBD1 aligns across 9 bases. V lost 2 bases, J lost 7 bases, and 5 bases stayed unmatched. CDR1 is SGHDN, CDR2 FVKESK, per germline. This CDR3 spans 14 amino acids. The CDR3 DNA reads as TGTGCCAGCAGCCAAACGGACAGGGGAGGTGGCTACACCTTC. The encoded protein is CASSQTDRGGGYTF.

This clone turned up a few times. The genes are TRBV6-1 and TRBJ2-7; D not resolved. Trimming removed 3 bases at V and 2 bases at J, with 14 bases between. This CDR3 contains 15 residues. Germline-derived CDR1 and CDR2 are MNHNS and SASEGT. CDR3 sequence: CASSEAVSQAYEQYF. In DNA, the CDR3 is TGTGCCAGCAGTGAGGCGGTCTCACAAGCCTACGAGCAGTACTTC.

The rearrangement links TRBV30 to TRBJ2-7; D possibly corresponds to TRBD2 (6 bases). Trimming pared 0 bases from V and 3 bases from J, leaving 12 bases between. This CDR3 region has 14 residues. CDR1 and CDR2 from the germline V gene are GTSNPN and SVGIG (reference sequence). The CDR3 sequence is CAWSVGLTVYEQYF. The DNA of the CDR3 is TGTGCCTGGAGTGTGGGACTGACGGTCTACGAGCAGTACTTC.

This clone came up a few times. The gene calls are TRBV9 and TRBJ2-2; TRBD1 might be the D (6 bases). CDR1 is SGDLS and CDR2 is YYNGEE in the germline V gene. V lost 0 bases to trimming and J lost 6 bases, with 6 bases between them. This CDR3 comprises 13 residues. CDR3 nucleotides: TGTGCCAGCAGCGTAGGGACAGCCGGGGAGCTGTTTTTT. Protein: CASSVGTAGELFF.

The V call is TRBV11-2, the J call TRBJ2-1; D is possibly TRBD2 (6 bases). V was pared by 1 base and J by 15 bases, with 19 bases between. Germline V gives CDR1 SGHAT, CDR2 FQNNGV. The CDR3 runs to 14 residues. Here the CDR3 reads CASSLGGSGPSWFF. The CDR3 DNA follows: TGTGCCAGCAGCTTAGGTGGTAGCGGCCCCTCTTGGTTCTTC.

The genes are TRBV15 and TRBJ2-7; D gene unclear. Trimming took 5 bases from V and 1 from J, leaving 18 bases between them. Per the germline V gene, CDR1 is LNHNV and CDR2 is YYDKDF (reference sequence). The CDR3 is 16 residues long. The CDR3 sequence: CATSPREWAESYEQYF. DNA of the CDR3: TGTGCCACCAGCCCCCGCGAGTGGGCGGAGTCCTACGAGCAGTACTTC.

This clone appeared a few times. The CDR3 nucleotides are TGTGCCAGCAGCCATTTCGTATGGGGGGAGGGGTGGACTGAAGCTTTCTTT. This sequence encodes CASSHFVWGEGWTEAFF. The chain links TRBV5-8 to TRBJ1-1; a possible D gene is TRBD1 (5 bases). Deletions cut 4 bases from V and 5 bases from J, with 24 bases between. The CDR3 spans 17 residues. Germline CDR1 is SGHTS and CDR2 is YDEGEE.

The rearrangement links TRBV7-9 to TRBJ1-5; TRBD1 matches at 7 bases. The CDR3 consists of 15 residues. Looked up from germline, CDR1 is SEHNR and CDR2 is FQNEAQ (reference sequence). The ends lost 2 bases at V and 2 bases at J; junction bases unmatched: 3. The CDR3 bases are TGTGCCAGCAGCTTATCAACAGGGGGCAATCAGCCCCAGCATTTT. Amino acid sequence: CASSLSTGGNQPQHF.

The chain is built from TRBV21-1 and TRBJ2-5; TRBD2, as called in the table, went unchecked against the DNA. TRBV21-1 is listed as a pseudogene. The CDR3 spans 17 residues. The CDR3 nucleotides are TGTGCCAGCAGCAAAGCGTGCGGGACTGAACGACAAGAGACCCAGTACTTC. Encoded protein: CASSKACGTERQETQYF.

The chain recombines TRBV15 with TRBJ2-5; D gene unclear. V was trimmed by 1 base and J by 1 base, leaving 7 bases between them. Germline lookup yields CDR1 LNHNV and CDR2 YYDKDF (reference sequence). This CDR3 has 14 amino acids. In DNA, the CDR3 is TGTGCCACCAGCAGAGGTAGCAGCCAAGAGACCCAGTACTTC. Encoded protein: CATSRGSSQETQYF.

This clone was found once. The genes are TRBV5-1 and TRBJ2-7; D gene unclear. Per the germline V gene, CDR1 is SGHRS and CDR2 is YFSETQ. V was pared by 1 base and J by 2 bases, with 10 bases between. This CDR3 comprises 14 residues. The CDR3 nucleotides are TGCGCCAGCAGCTTGAGCCAGCCAACCTACGAGCAGTACTTC. Residues: CASSLSQPTYEQYF.

The V call is TRBV7-2, the J call TRBJ2-5; D may be TRBD2 (5 bases). Germline-derived CDR1 and CDR2 are SGHTA and FQGNSA. The CDR3 is 16 amino acids. V was trimmed by 0 bases and J by 2 bases, leaving 13 bases between them. The CDR3 region is CASSLAVGGSQETQYF. CDR3 bases: TGTGCCAGCAGCTTAGCAGTCGGCGGGTCACAAGAGACCCAGTACTTC.

This chain connects TRBV7-9 to TRBJ1-1; D gene unclear. Per germline, CDR1 SEHNR and CDR2 FQNEAQ (reference sequence). Trimming cost V 6 bases and J 0 bases, with 11 bases left between them. The CDR3 is made up of 14 amino acids. CDR3 nucleotide sequence: TGTGCCAGCAGTCCGCCCAGGATGAACACTGAAGCTTTCTTT. Protein product: CASSPPRMNTEAFF. Full variable domain (missing parts from reference TRBV7-9 and TRBJ1-1): DTGVSQNPRHKITKRGQNVTFRCDPISEHNRLYWYRQTLGQGPEFLTYFQNEAQLEKSRLLSDRFSAERPKGSFSTLEIQRTEQGDSAMYLCASSPPRMNTEAFFGQGTRLTVV.

The J gene is TRBJ2-1, the V gene TRBV6-5; D is perhaps TRBD1 (5 bases). The CDR3 covers 13 residues. The V gene's germline CDR1 is MNHEY and CDR2 SVGAGI. The V and J ends lost 7 bases and 5 bases respectively, with 12 bases between them. The CDR3 coding sequence is TGTGCCAGCAAAGGGGTGAACGACAATGAGCAGTTCTTC. Its translation: CASKGVNDNEQFF.

The V gene is TRBV19, the J gene TRBJ1-2, with TRBD1 matching over 9 bases. V lost 9 bases to trimming and J lost 4 bases; unmatched junction nucleotides: 12. Germline-derived CDR1 and CDR2 are LNHDA and SQIVND (reference sequence). This CDR3 is 15 amino acids long. The CDR3 DNA sequence: TGTGCCAGCCACTCGTTACAGGGGGCGGGCTATGGCTACACCTTC. Protein product: CASHSLQGAGYGYTF.

A remark on this clone: One junction end disagrees with the germline gene, perhaps due to a read error. The CDR3 nucleotides are TGTGCCAGCAACTTACAGGGGTACATCTACGAGCAGTACTTC. This codes for CASNLQGYIYEQYF. The V and J genes are TRBV7-2 and TRBJ2-7; TRBD1 matches at 7 bases. Germline lookup yields CDR1 SGHTA and CDR2 FQGNSA. The CDR3 consists of 14 residues.

The table lists this clone with a count of one. J is TRBJ2-3 and V is TRBV9; D is perhaps TRBD1 or TRBD2 (6 bases each). The CDR3 spans 18 residues. Germline CDR1 is SGDLS and CDR2 is YYNGEE. Trimming removed 1 base from V and 2 bases from J, with 20 bases in between. CDR3 DNA: TGTGCCAGCAGCGTACCGGCGCGGGGCTTGGGACACACAGATACGCAGTATTTT. It translates to CASSVPARGLGHTDTQYF.

The CDR3 DNA follows: TGTGCCAGCAGCCATATCCACGAGCAGTACTTC. Residues: CASSHIHEQYF. The chain links TRBV3-1 (or the pseudogene TRBV3-2) to TRBJ2-7; D gene ambiguous. In germline, CDR1 is LGHDT, CDR2 YNNKEL (reference sequence). The V gene lost 3 bases and the J gene lost 5 bases, with 5 bases spanning the gap. The CDR3 is made up of 11 amino acids.

This rearrangement joins TRBV23-1 to TRBJ1-5; 8 bases align to TRBD1. TRBV23-1 qualifies as an ORF whose function is uncertain. CDR3 length equals 17 residues. V lost 0 bases to trimming and J lost 5 bases; unmatched junction nucleotides: 9. The CDR3, as DNA: TGCGCCAGCAGTCAATCGGAATCGACAGGGGAATATCAGCCCCAGCATTTT. Protein product: CASSQSESTGEYQPQHF.

The genes are TRBV4-2 and TRBJ1-1, with 7 nucleotides matching TRBD1. Looked up from germline, CDR1 is LGHNA and CDR2 is YNFKEQ. CDR3 length equals 16 residues. V dropped 0 bases and J dropped 2; count of bases not matched to a gene: 6. The CDR3 loop is CASSQDSGTANTEAFF. The CDR3 DNA sequence: TGTGCCAGCAGCCAAGATTCAGGGACAGCTAACACTGAAGCTTTCTTT.

V and J are TRBV6-1 and TRBJ2-7; tentatively, D is TRBD1 (6 bases). The CDR3 has 10 residues. Germline assignment: CDR1 MNHNS and CDR2 SASEGT. Deletions cut 8 bases from V and 7 bases from J, with 9 bases between. This CDR3 reads CASGGAEQYF. The CDR3 DNA reads as TGTGCCAGCGGGGGCGCGGAGCAGTACTTC.

The CDR3 DNA reads as TGTGCCAGTAGTCCCCGACAGGGGACTCTCTCTAACTATGGCTACACCTTC. This codes for CASSPRQGTLSNYGYTF. This chain connects TRBV19 to TRBJ1-2; 8 nucleotides agree with TRBD1. Germline CDR1 LNHDA, CDR2 SQIVND (reference sequence). The CDR3 sequence is 17 residues long. J lost 0 bases, V lost 5 bases, and 11 bases had no gene match.

The count of this clone is one. This chain links TRBV2 with TRBJ2-1, with a tentative D call TRBD2 (6 bases). Per germline, CDR1 SNHLY and CDR2 FYNNEI. V gave up 1 base and J gave up 5 bases, with 21 bases separating them. There are 18 residues in the CDR3. This CDR3 is CASSEVVILASDNNEQFF. The CDR3 nucleotides read TGTGCCAGCAGTGAAGTTGTCATTTTGGCTAGCGACAACAATGAGCAGTTCTTC.

The chain recombines TRBV6-2 or TRBV6-3 with TRBJ1-6; a weak D match, TRBD1 (6 bases). CDR1 is MNHEY and CDR2 is SVGEGT in the germline V gene. There are 19 residues in the CDR3. The V end was cut by 0 bases, the J end by 4 bases, with 19 bases between. The CDR3 protein is CASSYSMVVQGLYNSPLHF. The DNA for the CDR3 is TGTGCCAGCAGTTACTCGATGGTGGTCCAGGGGTTGTATAATTCACCCCTCCACTTT.

V gene TRBV4-3 combines with J gene TRBJ1-4; no clear D. The CDR3 is 17 residues long. Germline V CDR1 and CDR2: LGHNA, YSLEER. V was trimmed by 0 bases and J by 0 bases, leaving 11 bases between them. The chain's CDR3 is CASSQEGNSATNEKLFF. The CDR3 DNA reads as TGCGCCAGCAGCCAAGAGGGAAACAGTGCAACTAATGAAAAACTGTTTTTT.

A single count supports this clone. The CDR3 loop reads CASSLWSSGTYEQYF. The DNA for the CDR3 is TGTGCCAGCAGTTTATGGTCTAGCGGGACTTACGAGCAGTACTTC. The chain is built from TRBV28 and TRBJ2-7; 9 nucleotides line up with TRBD2. Looked up from germline, CDR1 is MDHEN and CDR2 is SYDVKM. The V segment lost 0 bases and the J segment 4 bases; nucleotides outside the gene matches: 4. This CDR3 contains 15 residues.

V is TRBV4-1 and J is TRBJ1-3; the D is unclear. Trimming removed 3 bases from V and 0 bases from J, with 12 bases in between. Germline CDR1 is MGHRA and CDR2 is YSYEKL. CDR3 length: 16 amino acids. The CDR3 spells CASSHPGPNSGNTIYF. The CDR3 DNA is TGCGCCAGCAGCCATCCAGGCCCAAACTCTGGAAACACCATATATTTT.

The rearrangement uses TRBV20-1 and TRBJ2-1; TRBD2 agrees at 7 bases. The V segment lost 3 bases and the J segment 3 bases; nucleotides outside the gene matches: 11. Germline assignment: CDR1 DFQATT and CDR2 SNEGSKA (reference sequence). The CDR3 consists of 16 residues. CDR3 sequence: CSASPHAGEFYNEQFF. Written as DNA, the CDR3 is TGCAGTGCTAGTCCCCATGCGGGAGAGTTCTACAATGAGCAGTTCTTC.